Presented here are 30 T cell receptor beta chains from one specimen sequenced in a study of blood T cell repertoires in COVID-19. The protocol was immunoSEQ multiplex PCR, while the TCRdb copy is restricted to in-frame clones and leaves out a portion. Altogether fewer than 250,000 clones are present, approximately 83% being singletons, with the ten largest covering approximately 4%. Source material: PBMCs or T cells enriched from blood (not recorded which). These receptors came from a woman aged 40 to 50 who had been exposed to COVID-19.

This clone was counted once. The chain joins TRBV7-9 to TRBJ1-3, with D hard to call. The CDR3 loop spans 13 amino acids. Trimming left V 5 bases short and J 0 bases short, with 5 bases between. In germline, CDR1 is SEHNR, CDR2 FQNEAQ (reference sequence). Here the CDR3 DNA reads TGTGCCAGCAGCCCAGGCTCTGGAAACACCATATATTTT. It encodes CASSPGSGNTIYF.

The chain is built from TRBV5-1 and TRBJ2-7, with D tentatively TRBD1 (8 bases). The germline V and J ends were trimmed by 8 bases and 0 bases, with 15 bases remaining between them. CDR3 size: 14 residues. Germline lookup yields CDR1 SGHRS and CDR2 YFSETQ. This CDR3 is CASRTGTTSYEQYF. CDR3 coding DNA: TGCGCCAGTAGGACAGGGACTACCTCCTACGAGCAGTACTTC. The full variable domain, rest sourced from reference TRBV5-1 and TRBJ2-7, is KAGVTQTPRYLIKTRGQQVTLSCSPISGHRSVSWYQQTPGQGLQFLFEYFSETQRNKGNFPGRFSGRQFSNSRSEMNVSTLELGDSALYLCASRTGTTSYEQYFGPGTRLTVT.

The chain couples TRBV12-3 or TRBV12-4 to TRBJ2-5; D is possibly TRBD2 (6 bases). The CDR3 has 13 residues. The ends were cut back, 5 bases at V and 2 bases at J, with 9 bases in the middle. In nucleotides, the CDR3 is TGTGCCAGCAGTCGACTAGTACAAGAGACCCAGTACTTC. Residues: CASSRLVQETQYF.

The rearrangement links TRBV25-1 to TRBJ2-6, with D perhaps matching TRBD2 (5 bases). Germline CDR1 is MGHDK and CDR2 is SYGVNS. This CDR3 has 15 residues. Trimming took 4 bases from V and 2 from J, leaving 9 bases between them. CDR3 residues: CASSVRETGANVLTF. The CDR3 DNA is TGTGCCAGCAGTGTGAGGGAAACTGGGGCCAACGTCCTGACTTTC.

The chain has TRBV5-4 and TRBJ2-3; TRBD2 is a possible D gene (7 bases). This CDR3 comprises 14 residues. Germline V gene lookup returns CDR1 SGHNT and CDR2 YYREEE (reference sequence). Trimming stripped 6 bases from V and 4 bases from J, with 15 bases between. CDR3 loop: CASKMGGASDTQYF. DNA of the CDR3: TGTGCCAGCAAGATGGGGGGGGCCTCAGATACGCAGTATTTT.

This clone was recorded a few times. V usage is TRBV6-5 and J usage is TRBJ1-2; no firm D call. Germline CDR1 MNHEY, CDR2 SVGAGI. This CDR3 has 14 amino acids. V was clipped by 0 bases and J by 8 bases, with 13 bases between them. The chain's CDR3 is CASSYSGQSTGYTF. The CDR3 coding sequence is TGTGCCAGCAGTTACTCTGGGCAGAGCACGGGCTACACCTTC.

This chain links TRBV18 with TRBJ2-3, with unresolved D. The V and J ends lost 3 bases and 2 bases respectively, with 9 bases between them. The CDR3 covers 14 residues. Germline loops: CDR1 KGHSH, CDR2 LQKENI. The CDR3, as DNA: TGTGCCAGCTCACCGGGCAGCAACACAGATACGCAGTATTTT. Protein product: CASSPGSNTDTQYF.

The chain couples TRBV5-4 to TRBJ2-3; D is uncertain. Trimming cost V 4 bases and J 3 bases, with 9 bases left between them. The CDR3 is 13 amino acids. Germline CDR1 reads SGHNT; CDR2 reads YYREEE (reference sequence). The CDR3 loop reads CASSPLPTDTQYF. DNA of the CDR3: TGTGCCAGCAGCCCGCTACCAACAGATACGCAGTATTTT.

The count of this clone is one. This chain uses TRBV5-1 with TRBJ1-4; TRBD1 aligns across 11 bases. CDR1 is SGHRS and CDR2 is YFSETQ in the germline V gene. V gave up 6 bases and J gave up 0 bases; unmatched junction bases: 4. The CDR3 loop spans 16 amino acids. This CDR3 is CASKPGQGATNEKLFF. The CDR3 nucleotides read TGCGCCAGCAAACCGGGACAGGGGGCAACTAATGAAAAACTGTTTTTT.

The V call is TRBV7-9, the J call TRBJ1-3; D ambiguous. The V and J ends lost 5 bases and 0 bases respectively, with 11 bases between them. This CDR3 is 15 amino acids long. Germline-derived CDR1 and CDR2 are SEHNR and FQNEAQ (reference sequence). The CDR3 spells CASSPEGSSGNTIYF. The CDR3 DNA sequence: TGTGCCAGCAGCCCCGAGGGTAGCTCTGGAAACACCATATATTTT.

The V gene is TRBV29-1, the J gene TRBJ1-5; TRBD1 matches 12 bases. After removal of 4 bases from V and 7 bases from J, the junction contained 8 bases not matched to a gene. The germline CDR1 and CDR2 sequences are SQVTM and ANQGSEA. The CDR3 length is 15 residues. This chain's CDR3 is CSVGGQGAQDQPQHF. CDR3 sequence (DNA): TGCAGCGTTGGGGGACAGGGGGCCCAGGACCAGCCCCAGCATTTT.

This clone is a singleton in its sample. The chain is built from TRBV6-2 or TRBV6-3 and TRBJ2-5, with 9 bases aligning to TRBD1. Germline values: CDR1 MNHEY, CDR2 SVGEGT. The CDR3 contains 17 residues. After removal of 2 bases from V and 0 bases from J, the junction contained 7 bases not matched to a gene. For the CDR3, the DNA is TGTGCCAGCAGTTACGCGCGGACAGGGGCAGACCAAGAGACCCAGTACTTC. Encoded protein: CASSYARTGADQETQYF.

The gene calls are TRBV9 and TRBJ1-4, with a possible D match to TRBD1 (6 bases). CDR1 is SGDLS, CDR2 YYNGEE, per germline. The CDR3 has 14 amino acids. V lost 3 bases and J lost 6, with 12 bases in between. The CDR3 is CASSEDSGDEKLFF. Written as DNA, the CDR3 is TGTGCCAGCAGCGAGGACAGTGGAGATGAAAAACTGTTTTTT.

This clone was recorded once. The rearrangement links TRBV3-1 (or the pseudogene TRBV3-2) to TRBJ1-1; D unclear. The V end lost 1 base, the J end lost 8 bases, and 11 bases lay between the germline ends. Germline V gives CDR1 LGHDT, CDR2 YNNKEL (reference sequence). The CDR3 is 13 residues long. In nucleotides, the CDR3 is TGTGCCAGCAGCCAAGGATCCCTAGAGGAAGCTTTCTTT. Its protein product is CASSQGSLEEAFF.

The chain couples TRBV19 to TRBJ1-5; 9 positions agree with TRBD1. Germline V CDR1 and CDR2: LNHDA, SQIVND (reference sequence). The V gene end was trimmed by 0 bases and the J gene end by 9 bases; junction bases not matched to a gene: 6. This CDR3 is built from 15 residues. The CDR3 region has the DNA TGTGCCAGTAGTATAGATCGACAGGGGGGTAGGCCCCAGCATTTT. Its protein is CASSIDRQGGRPQHF.

The V call is TRBV5-4, the J call TRBJ1-6; 9 nucleotides match TRBD1. The germline CDR1 and CDR2 sequences are SGHNT and YYREEE (reference sequence). The V gene end was trimmed by 0 bases and the J gene end by 5 bases; junction bases not matched to a gene: 0. The CDR3 runs 15 residues. DNA for the CDR3: TGTGCCAGCAGCTTGGGACAGGGGGATAATTCACCCCTCCACTTT. It is translated as CASSLGQGDNSPLHF.

The chain couples TRBV12-3 or TRBV12-4 to TRBJ2-3, with a tentative D call TRBD1 (5 bases). The CDR3 sequence is 13 residues long. Trimming removed 5 bases from V and 0 bases from J, with 6 bases in between. The CDR3 is CASSGASTDTQYF. In DNA form, the CDR3 reads TGTGCCAGCAGTGGGGCGAGCACAGATACGCAGTATTTT.

The rearrangement links TRBV19 to TRBJ1-1; 7 bases fit TRBD1. Germline CDR1 is LNHDA and CDR2 is SQIVND (reference sequence). The trim removed 6 bases at V and 2 bases at J, leaving 12 bases unmatched. This CDR3 has 16 residues. This CDR3 is CASRGTANGFNTEAFF. In nucleotides, the CDR3 is TGTGCCAGTAGGGGGACAGCGAACGGGTTTAACACTGAAGCTTTCTTT.

This rearrangement joins TRBV7-6 to TRBJ1-3, with TRBD1 identical over 10 bases. The germline gives CDR1 SGHVS, CDR2 FNYEAQ. The CDR3 totals 20 residues. V lost 1 base and J lost 0; bases outside the gene matches: 12. CDR3 sequence (DNA): TGTGCCAGCAGCTTAGGAGTATTAGGGACAGGGGTTCTCTCTGGAAACACCATATATTTT. Its translation: CASSLGVLGTGVLSGNTIYF.

The rearrangement uses TRBV5-5 and TRBJ1-2; 7 bases line up with TRBD1. Germline CDR1 SGHKS, CDR2 YYEKEE (reference sequence). This CDR3 has 15 residues. J lost 5 bases, V lost 3 bases, and 10 bases had no gene match. As DNA, the CDR3 is TGTGCCAGCAGCTGGGGGGACAGCCGAAGGTATGGCTACACCTTC. As protein: CASSWGDSRRYGYTF.

The genes are TRBV9 and TRBJ2-5; TRBD2 agrees at 7 bases. Germline CDR1 reads SGDLS; CDR2 reads YYNGEE. V was pared by 0 bases and J by 1 base, with 6 bases of the junction left unmatched. This CDR3 contains 16 residues. The CDR3 loop reads CASSVEGRGIQETQYF. The CDR3 region has the DNA TGTGCCAGCAGCGTAGAGGGGCGGGGGATCCAAGAGACCCAGTACTTC.

The gene calls are TRBV6-2 or TRBV6-3 and TRBJ1-1, with a possible D match to TRBD1 (5 bases). V was pared by 5 bases and J by 8 bases, with 12 bases between. The V gene's germline CDR1 is MNHEY and CDR2 SVGEGT. The CDR3 length is 12 residues. The CDR3 DNA reads TGTGCCAGCAGTCCCTCGGGGGGGGAAGCTTTCTTT. Amino acids: CASSPSGGEAFF.

The table lists this clone with a count of one. The V and J genes are TRBV3-1 (or the pseudogene TRBV3-2) and TRBJ2-1, with 11 nucleotides matching TRBD2. Germline V gene lookup returns CDR1 LGHDT and CDR2 YNNKEL (reference sequence). The CDR3 length is 17 residues. V trimming: 3 bases; J trimming: 7 bases; junction bases outside the gene matches: 11. The chain's CDR3 is CASSHSFSGGAGNEQFF. The CDR3 DNA is TGTGCCAGCAGCCATTCCTTTAGCGGGGGGGCCGGGAATGAGCAGTTCTTC.

The chain links TRBV9 to TRBJ2-1; a weak D match, TRBD1 (7 bases). CDR1 is SGDLS, CDR2 YYNGEE, per germline. V was pared by 0 bases and J by 6 bases, with 16 bases between. This CDR3 is 16 amino acids long. Here the CDR3 DNA reads TGTGCCAGCAGCGTAGGGGGAGGCGCAGGGGGCAATGAGCAGTTCTTC. It is translated as CASSVGGGAGGNEQFF.

This sequence joins TRBV5-4 and TRBJ1-1, with TRBD1 matching 7 bases. V shed 0 bases, J shed 4 bases, and the junction held 3 bases outside the gene matches. The CDR3 extends over 14 amino acids. CDR1 is SGHNT and CDR2 is YYREEE in the germline V gene (reference sequence). The CDR3 spells CASSLGGGRTEAFF. DNA of the CDR3: TGTGCCAGCAGCTTGGGAGGGGGCCGCACTGAAGCTTTCTTT.

Notes on this clone: Mismatch with germline at one junction end may stem from a read error. The J gene is TRBJ2-1, the V gene TRBV7-7, with 7 bases lining up with TRBD1. In germline, CDR1 is SSHAT, CDR2 FNYEAQ (reference sequence). The length of the CDR3 is 16 residues. This chain's CDR3 is CASSLDWDSAYNEQFF. The CDR3 nucleotides are TGTGCTAGCAGCTTGGATTGGGACAGTGCATACAATGAGCAGTTCTTC.

The V and J genes are TRBV2 and TRBJ1-1; 7 bases map to TRBD1. There are 12 residues in the CDR3. Looked up from germline, CDR1 is SNHLY and CDR2 is FYNNEI. With 7 bases clipped from V and 7 bases from J, the junction kept 6 bases outside the gene matches. The CDR3 loop is CASKRGQVEAFF. DNA for the CDR3: TGTGCCAGCAAGAGGGGGCAAGTTGAAGCTTTCTTT. Complete variable domain (other parts from reference TRBV2 and TRBJ1-1): EPEVTQTPSHQVTQMGQEVILRCVPISNHLYFYWYRQILGQKVEFLVSFYNNEISEKSEIFDDQFSVERPDGSNFTLKIRSTKLEDSAMYFCASKRGQVEAFFGQGTRLTVV.

This clone has a handful of counts. The genes are TRBV4-2 and TRBJ2-5; D perhaps matches TRBD2 (5 bases). This CDR3 is 14 amino acids long. Trimming left V 1 base short and J 3 bases short, with 9 bases between. Germline assignment: CDR1 LGHNA and CDR2 YNFKEQ. The DNA of the CDR3 is TGTGCCAGCAGCCAAGGAACGAGGGAAGAGACCCAGTACTTC. Protein product: CASSQGTREETQYF.

The rearrangement uses TRBV3-1 (or the pseudogene TRBV3-2) and TRBJ1-1; 8 positions match TRBD1. Trimming cost V 3 bases and J 8 bases; bases outside gene matches: 8. The CDR3 loop spans 14 amino acids. The germline V gene encodes CDR1 LGHDT and CDR2 YNNKEL (reference sequence). The CDR3 here is CASSHSTGATEAFF. Written as DNA, the CDR3 is TGTGCCAGCAGCCATTCGACAGGGGCAACGGAAGCTTTCTTT.

The chain uses TRBV7-6 and TRBJ2-7; 9 bases agree with TRBD1. The CDR3 is 15 amino acids. With 1 base clipped from V and 4 bases from J, the junction kept 5 bases outside the gene matches. From germline, CDR1 is SGHVS and CDR2 FNYEAQ. CDR3 in amino acids: CASSLGTGERYEQYF. CDR3 sequence (DNA): TGTGCCAGCAGCTTAGGGACAGGGGAGAGATACGAGCAGTACTTC. Complete variable domain (other parts from reference TRBV7-6 and TRBJ2-7): GAGVSQSPRYKVTKRGQDVALRCDPISGHVSLYWYRQALGQGPEFLTYFNYEAQQDKSGLPNDRFSAERPEGSISTLTIQRTEQRDSAMYRCASSLGTGERYEQYFGPGTRLTVT.